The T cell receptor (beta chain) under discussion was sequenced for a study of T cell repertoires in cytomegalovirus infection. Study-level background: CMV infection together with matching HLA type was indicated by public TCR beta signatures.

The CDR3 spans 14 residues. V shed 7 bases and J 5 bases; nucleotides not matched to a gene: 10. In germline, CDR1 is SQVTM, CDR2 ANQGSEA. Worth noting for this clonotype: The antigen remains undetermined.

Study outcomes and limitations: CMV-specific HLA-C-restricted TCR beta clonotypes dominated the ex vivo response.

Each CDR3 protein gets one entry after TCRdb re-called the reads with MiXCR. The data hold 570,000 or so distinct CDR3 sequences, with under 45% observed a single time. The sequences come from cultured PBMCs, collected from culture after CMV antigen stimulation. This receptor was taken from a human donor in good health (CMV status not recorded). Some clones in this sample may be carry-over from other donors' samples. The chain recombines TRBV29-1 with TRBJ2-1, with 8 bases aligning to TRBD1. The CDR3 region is CSGRDRSFDNEQFF. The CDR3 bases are TGCAGCGGGCGGGACAGGTCTTTCGACAATGAGCAGTTCTTC.